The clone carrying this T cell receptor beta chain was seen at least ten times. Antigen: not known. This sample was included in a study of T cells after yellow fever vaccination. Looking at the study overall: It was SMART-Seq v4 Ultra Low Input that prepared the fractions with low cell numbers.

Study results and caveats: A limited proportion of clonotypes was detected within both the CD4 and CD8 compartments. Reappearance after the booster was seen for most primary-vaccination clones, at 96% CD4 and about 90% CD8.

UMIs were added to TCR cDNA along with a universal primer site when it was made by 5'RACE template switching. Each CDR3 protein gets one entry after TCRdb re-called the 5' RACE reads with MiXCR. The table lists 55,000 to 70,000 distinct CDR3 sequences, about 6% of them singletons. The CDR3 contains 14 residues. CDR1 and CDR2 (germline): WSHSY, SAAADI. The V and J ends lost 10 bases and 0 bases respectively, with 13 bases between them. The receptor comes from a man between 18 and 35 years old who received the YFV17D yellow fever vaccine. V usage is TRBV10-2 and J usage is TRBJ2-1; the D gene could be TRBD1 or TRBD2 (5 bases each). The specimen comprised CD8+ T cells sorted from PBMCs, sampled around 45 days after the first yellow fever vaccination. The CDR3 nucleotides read TGCGCCACCCAAGGGGCGGGCTCCTACAATGAGCAGTTCTTC. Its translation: CATQGAGSYNEQFF.